Listed here is a single T cell receptor beta chain. The specificity of this receptor is unknown. No base-level quality is on record; no much larger clone is a single base apart. The library was prepared using the immunoSEQ multiplex PCR assay. Following the manufacturer's protocol, the hsTCRB Kit was used to amplify rearranged TCR beta chain sequences. TCRB libraries were sequenced on an Illumina MiSeq. As for the original processing: Demultiplexing, trimming and gene mapping were performed with the kit vendor's proprietary platform. In its TCRdb copy, this immuneACCESS table keeps in-frame sequences only and misses some clones. Where compared with another copy, unresolved V genes explain less than half of these, and the others have no known cause. The V and J calls and clone size are taken from that table; D and trimming were inferred from the DNA. Here the sample has around 30,000 clones; 80% occur a single time. The ten largest clonotypes hold 8.2% of the sample.

Interpreted using the paper, the time point label stands for: week 23, last vaccination. Each vaccine dose, consisting of 300 ug of a 20-mer mutant IDH1 peptide in Montanide, was administered subcutaneously with topical imiquimod. All donors had newly diagnosed IDH1-mutant astrocytomas of WHO grade 3 or 4 that showed loss of nuclear ATRX. The samples were drawn from NOA16, a multicentre, single-arm, open-label phase I trial in Germany that tested a mutant IDH1 peptide vaccine in humans for the first time. Genomic DNA for TCRB sequencing was isolated from EDTA blood with the DNeasy Blood and Tissue Kit. V is shortened by 4 bases, J by 0 bases, and the region joining them spans 16 bases. The CDR1 and CDR2 encoded by the germline V gene (reference sequence) are LNHDA and SQIVND. The CDR3 holds 17 amino acids from the cysteine to the phenylalanine. CDR3 DNA is the only sequence kept; it has 51 bases, read in frame from the first base.

The sample belongs to a study of a mutant IDH1 vaccine in newly diagnosed glioma (dated by TCRdb to the early 2020s). As for the study more broadly: Patients were given eight vaccinations, in weeks 1, 3, 5, 7, 11, 15, 19 and 23, which matched visits V03 through V10. In the chemotherapy-containing groups, vaccination started alongside temozolomide cycles, whereas in patients who had radiotherapy alone it started 4-6 weeks after radiotherapy. The roughly 35 treated patients were about 60% male and roughly 40% female, with a mean age of around 40 years. Before enrollment, most patients had been given radiochemotherapy with temozolomide as standard therapy, while the rest had received either radiotherapy alone or temozolomide alone. Peripheral blood samples were drawn at six visits, namely V03 (baseline), V05, V07, V10, V12 and V13. For exploratory analyses, longitudinal TCRB deep sequencing was carried out in roughly 23 treated patients wherever samples were available.

The paper as a whole reports these results and caveats: Availability determined which PBMC samples were chosen for TCRB deep sequencing. Across multiple MHC alleles, vaccine-induced immune responses were seen in more than 80% of patients. According to the authors, sample limitations meant that analyses of patient blood samples could not be reproduced. Pseudoprogression seemed to be unrelated to changes in the top peripheral T cell clonotypes found by TCRB sequencing.

Sequenced here: PBMCs, sampled from a glioma patient whose treatment included an IDH1 peptide vaccine. The chain couples TRBV19 to TRBJ1-5; TRBD1 is a possible D gene, resting on 5 matching bases. The receptor was derived from a woman in her late teens or twenties with glioma. The CDR3 sequence is CASSRDGFFYSNQPQHF. The DNA sequence is TGTGCCAGTAGTAGGGACGGATTTTTTTATAGCAATCAGCCCCAGCATTTT. The full variable domain, with segments outside the CDR3 supplied by the reference TRBV19 and TRBJ1-5 proteins, appears as DGGITQSPKYLFRKEGQNVTLSCEQNLNHDAMYWYRQDPGQGLRLIYYSQIVNDFQKGDIAEGYSVSREKKESFPLTVTSAQKNPTAFYLCASSRDGFFYSNQPQHFGDGTRLSIL.